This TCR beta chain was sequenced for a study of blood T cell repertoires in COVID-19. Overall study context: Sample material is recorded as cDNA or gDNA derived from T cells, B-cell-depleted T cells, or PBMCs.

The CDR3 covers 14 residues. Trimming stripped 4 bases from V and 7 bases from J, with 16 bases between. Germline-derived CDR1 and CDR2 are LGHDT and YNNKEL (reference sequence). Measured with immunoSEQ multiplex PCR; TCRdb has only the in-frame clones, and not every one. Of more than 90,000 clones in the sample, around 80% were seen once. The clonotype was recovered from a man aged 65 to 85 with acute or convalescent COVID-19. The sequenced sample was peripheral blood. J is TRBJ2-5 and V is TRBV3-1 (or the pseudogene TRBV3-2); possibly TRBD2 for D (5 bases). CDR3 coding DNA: TGTGCCAGCAGCCCCCTTGTGACTGGAGGGACCCAGTACTTC. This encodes CASSPLVTGGTQYF.